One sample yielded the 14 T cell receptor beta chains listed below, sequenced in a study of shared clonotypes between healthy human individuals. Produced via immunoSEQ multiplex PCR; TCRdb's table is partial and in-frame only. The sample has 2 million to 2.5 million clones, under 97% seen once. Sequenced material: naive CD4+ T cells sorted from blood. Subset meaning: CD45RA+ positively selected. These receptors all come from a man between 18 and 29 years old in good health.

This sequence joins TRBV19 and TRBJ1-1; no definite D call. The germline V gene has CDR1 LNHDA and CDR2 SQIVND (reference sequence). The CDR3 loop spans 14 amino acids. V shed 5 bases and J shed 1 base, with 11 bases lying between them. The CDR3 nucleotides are TGTGCCAGTAGTTTAAACCGGGCGAACACTGAAGCTTTCTTT. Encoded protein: CASSLNRANTEAFF.

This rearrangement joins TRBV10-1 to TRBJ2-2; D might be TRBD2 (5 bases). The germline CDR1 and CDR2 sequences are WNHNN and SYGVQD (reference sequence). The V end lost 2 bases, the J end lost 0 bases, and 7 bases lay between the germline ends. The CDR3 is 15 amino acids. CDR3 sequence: CASSEGLANTGELFF. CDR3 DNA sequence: TGCGCCAGCAGTGAGGGACTCGCGAACACCGGGGAGCTGTTTTTT.

The DNA for the CDR3 is TGCAGCGTTGAGTCTCCCGACAGGGGGCGATCGGAGACCCAGTACTTC. Translation gives CSVESPDRGRSETQYF. The gene calls are TRBV29-1 and TRBJ2-5; 10 bases fit TRBD1. The J segment lost 5 bases and the V segment lost 3 bases, leaving 12 bases of the junction unmatched. The germline V gene encodes CDR1 SQVTM and CDR2 ANQGSEA. The CDR3 is 16 residues long.

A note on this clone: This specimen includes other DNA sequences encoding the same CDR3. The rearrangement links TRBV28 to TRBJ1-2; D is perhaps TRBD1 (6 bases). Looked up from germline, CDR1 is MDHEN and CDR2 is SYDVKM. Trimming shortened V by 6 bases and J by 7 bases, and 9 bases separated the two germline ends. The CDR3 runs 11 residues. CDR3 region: CASSTGSGYTF. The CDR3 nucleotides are TGTGCCAGCAGCACAGGGAGTGGCTACACCTTC.

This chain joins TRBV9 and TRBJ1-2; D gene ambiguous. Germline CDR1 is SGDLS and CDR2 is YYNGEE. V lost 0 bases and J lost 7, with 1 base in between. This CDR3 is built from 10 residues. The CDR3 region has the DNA TGTGCCAGCAGCGTAGTTGGCTACACCTTC. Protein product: CASSVVGYTF. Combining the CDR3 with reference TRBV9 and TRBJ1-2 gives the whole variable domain DSGVTQTPKHLITATGQRVTLRCSPRSGDLSVYWYQQSLDQGLQFLIQYYNGEERAKGNILERFSAQQFPDLHSELNLSSLELGDSALYFCASSVVGYTFGSGTRLTVV.

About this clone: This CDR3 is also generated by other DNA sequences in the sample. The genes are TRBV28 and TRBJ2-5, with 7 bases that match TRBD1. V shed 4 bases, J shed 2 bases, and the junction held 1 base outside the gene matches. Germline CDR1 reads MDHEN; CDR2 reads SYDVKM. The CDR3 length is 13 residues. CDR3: CASSYRGQETQYF. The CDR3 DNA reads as TGTGCCAGCAGTTACAGGGGTCAAGAGACCCAGTACTTC.

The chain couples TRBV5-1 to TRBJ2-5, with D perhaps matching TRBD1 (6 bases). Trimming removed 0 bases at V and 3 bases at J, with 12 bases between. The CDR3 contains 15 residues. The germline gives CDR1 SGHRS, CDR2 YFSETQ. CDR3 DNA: TGCGCCAGCAGCTTGGTCCGGGACACCAAAGAGACCCAGTACTTC. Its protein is CASSLVRDTKETQYF.

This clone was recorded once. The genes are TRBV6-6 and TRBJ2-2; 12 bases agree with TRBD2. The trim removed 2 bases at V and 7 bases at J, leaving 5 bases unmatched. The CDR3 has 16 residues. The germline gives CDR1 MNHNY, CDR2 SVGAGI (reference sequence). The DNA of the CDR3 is TGTGCCAGCAGTTACACCCCGACTAGCGGGGGCGGGGAGCTGTTTTTT. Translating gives CASSYTPTSGGGELFF.

The CDR3: CASSLTPDGNGYTF. The CDR3, as DNA: TGTGCCAGCAGCTTGACTCCGGACGGAAATGGCTACACCTTC. The genes are TRBV6-5 and TRBJ1-2, with D hard to call. The germline CDR1 and CDR2 sequences are MNHEY and SVGAGI. Trimming stripped 6 bases from V and 6 bases from J, with 17 bases between. CDR3 size: 14 residues.

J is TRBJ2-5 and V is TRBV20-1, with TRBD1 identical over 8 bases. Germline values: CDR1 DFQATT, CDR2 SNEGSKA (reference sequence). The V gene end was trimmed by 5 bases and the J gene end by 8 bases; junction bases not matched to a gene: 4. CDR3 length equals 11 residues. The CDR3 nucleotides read TGCAGTGCTCAGGACAGGGAAACCCAGTACTTC. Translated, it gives CSAQDRETQYF.

Written as DNA, the CDR3 is TGTGCCAGCAGCCTACCGCTAGCGGGGGCCCAAGAGACCCAGTACTTC. It encodes CASSLPLAGAQETQYF. The V call is TRBV14, the J call TRBJ2-5; 10 bases fit TRBD2. The J segment lost 1 base and the V segment lost 4 bases, leaving 6 bases of the junction unmatched. CDR1 and CDR2 (germline): SGHDN, FVKESK. The CDR3 totals 16 residues.

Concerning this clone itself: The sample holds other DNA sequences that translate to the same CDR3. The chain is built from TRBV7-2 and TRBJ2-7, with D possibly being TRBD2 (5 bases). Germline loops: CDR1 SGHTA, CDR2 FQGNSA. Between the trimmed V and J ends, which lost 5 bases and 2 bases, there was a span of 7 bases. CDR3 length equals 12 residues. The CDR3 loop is CASSPRAYEQYF. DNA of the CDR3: TGTGCCAGCAGCCCGAGGGCCTACGAGCAGTACTTC.

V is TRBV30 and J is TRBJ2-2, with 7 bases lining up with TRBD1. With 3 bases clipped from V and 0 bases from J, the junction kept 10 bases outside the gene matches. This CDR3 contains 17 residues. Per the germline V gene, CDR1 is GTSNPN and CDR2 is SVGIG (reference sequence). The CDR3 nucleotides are TGTGCCTGGAGGGGGACAGCAACCGTCGCGAACACCGGGGAGCTGTTTTTT. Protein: CAWRGTATVANTGELFF.

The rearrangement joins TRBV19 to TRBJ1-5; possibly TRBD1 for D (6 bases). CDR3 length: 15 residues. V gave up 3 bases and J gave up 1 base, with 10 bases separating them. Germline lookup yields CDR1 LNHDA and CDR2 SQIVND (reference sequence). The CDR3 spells CASSIQGTSNQPQHF. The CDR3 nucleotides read TGTGCCAGTAGTATCCAGGGGACGAGCAATCAGCCCCAGCATTTT.